This passage covers 7 T cell receptor beta chains from one sample sequenced in a study of blood T cells in healthy people across ages (dated by TCRdb to about 2015). The library relied on 5' RACE. TCRdb lists the instrument as Illumina HiSeq 2500. A second PCR of 7 to 11 cycles was performed with a sample-barcoded 5' primer and a J-beta primer mix. The public reads were reanalyzed by TCRdb: fastp trimming at Q25, MiXCR alignment, in-frame beta chains only. CDR3 protein duplicates are merged, each entry listing the most common genes and DNA. Here the sample has roughly 860,000 distinct CDR3 sequences; about 59% occur a single time. The ten largest clones represent 25% to 35% of the sample. What was sequenced was blood. These receptors all stem from a man in his thirties or forties in good health.

V is TRBV12-3 or TRBV12-4 and J is TRBJ2-7, with 8 bases lining up with TRBD1. This CDR3 spans 17 amino acids. With 5 bases clipped from V and 2 bases from J, the junction kept 14 bases outside the gene matches. For the CDR3, the DNA is TGTGCCAGCAGTCATGATCATGGGACAGGCTTCACCTACGAGCAGTACTTC. This translates into CASSHDHGTGFTYEQYF.

The rearrangement links TRBV20-1 to TRBJ1-2; 7 bases are shared with TRBD1. The CDR3 contains 13 residues. Germline CDR1 and CDR2: DFQATT and SNEGSKA (reference sequence). Losses at the gene ends were 4 bases for V and 2 bases for J; bases not matched to a gene: 4. The CDR3 DNA reads TGCAGTGCTAAACAGGGGATCAACTATGGCTACACCTTC. It is translated as CSAKQGINYGYTF.

The CDR3 DNA follows: TGCAGTGCTAGACTGAACACTGAAGCTTTCTTT. It specifies CSARLNTEAFF. V gene TRBV20-1 combines with J gene TRBJ1-1; D unclear. The CDR3 has 11 residues. The V end was cut by 2 bases, the J end by 0 bases, with 1 base between. In germline, CDR1 is DFQATT, CDR2 SNEGSKA (reference sequence).

This clonotype was seen a handful of times. The gene calls are TRBV29-1 and TRBJ2-7, with 7 bases that match TRBD1. The germline V gene encodes CDR1 SQVTM and CDR2 ANQGSEA. The CDR3 covers 14 residues. The ends lost 1 base at V and 1 base at J; junction bases unmatched: 4. This CDR3 reads CSVEGTGTSYEQYF. For the CDR3, the DNA is TGCAGCGTTGAAGGGACAGGTACTTCCTACGAGCAGTACTTC.

This chain links TRBV12-5 with TRBJ2-2, with a tentative D call TRBD2 (5 bases). The CDR3 totals 14 residues. Trimming left V 7 bases short and J 6 bases short, with 15 bases between. Per the germline V gene, CDR1 is LGHNT and CDR2 is FRNRAP. CDR3 sequence: CASALDRGAGELFF. The CDR3 DNA sequence: TGTGCTAGTGCCCTGGACCGGGGTGCCGGGGAGCTGTTTTTT.

The sample holds many counts of this clonotype. This rearrangement joins TRBV4-2 to TRBJ1-2; TRBD1 agrees at 7 bases. J lost 7 bases, V lost 3 bases, and 14 bases had no gene match. This CDR3 has 16 amino acids. Germline lookup yields CDR1 LGHNA and CDR2 YNFKEQ. Here the CDR3 DNA reads TGTGCCAGCAGCCATAGCACCACGGGACAGAACATTGGCTACACCTTC. It codes for CASSHSTTGQNIGYTF.

This sequence joins TRBV7-9 and TRBJ2-2; 7 nucleotides agree with TRBD1. V trimming: 8 bases; J trimming: 3 bases; junction bases outside the gene matches: 3. The germline gives CDR1 SEHNR, CDR2 FQNEAQ (reference sequence). The CDR3 covers 13 residues. This CDR3 is CASRQGDTGELFF. As DNA, the CDR3 is TGTGCCAGCCGTCAGGGGGACACCGGGGAGCTGTTTTTT.